This T cell receptor (beta chain) was captured in a study of graft-versus-host responses after intestinal transplantation. Turning to the study itself: After anti-thymocyte globulin induction, recipients took tacrolimus and steroids for around three years.

Generated by immunoSEQ multiplex PCR, the TCRdb table keeps only in-frame clones and is missing some. The sample includes 84,000 or so clones, roughly 90% of them seen just once. For this clone: Antigen unknown.

Overall study findings and caveats: GvH clone levels peaked in circulation, and this peak was associated with early post-transplant HvG declines. There were GvH clones found in recipient marrow, and some of them appeared first in ileum or blood.

The V segment lost 7 bases and the J segment 1 base; nucleotides outside the gene matches: 15. The CDR3 runs to 17 residues. Per the germline V gene, CDR1 is SEHNR and CDR2 is FQNEAQ (reference sequence). The source of this sequence is a human donor who received an intestinal transplant. The chain is built from TRBV7-9 and TRBJ1-1; 7 bases map to TRBD1. The sequencing used unstimulated CD4+ T cells sorted from spleen or lymph node cells, collected before intestinal transplant. DNA of the CDR3: TGTGCCAGCACCAGTAACAAGGGGGCTGACGGGAACACTGAAGCTTTCTTT. Its protein product is CASTSNKGADGNTEAFF.